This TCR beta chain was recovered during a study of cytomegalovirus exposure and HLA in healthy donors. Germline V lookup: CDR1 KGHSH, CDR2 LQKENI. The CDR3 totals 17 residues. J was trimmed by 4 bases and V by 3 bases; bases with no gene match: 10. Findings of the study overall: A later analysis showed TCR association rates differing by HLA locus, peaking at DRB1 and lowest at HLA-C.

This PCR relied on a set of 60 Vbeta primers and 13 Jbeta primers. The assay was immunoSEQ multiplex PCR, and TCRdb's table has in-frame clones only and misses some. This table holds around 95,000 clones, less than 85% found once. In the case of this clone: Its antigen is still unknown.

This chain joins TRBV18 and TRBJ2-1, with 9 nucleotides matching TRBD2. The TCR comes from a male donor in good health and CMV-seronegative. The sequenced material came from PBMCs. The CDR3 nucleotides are TGTGCCAGCTCACCTCGTCAGTCTAGCGGGATGTACAATGAGCAGTTCTTC. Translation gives CASSPRQSSGMYNEQFF.